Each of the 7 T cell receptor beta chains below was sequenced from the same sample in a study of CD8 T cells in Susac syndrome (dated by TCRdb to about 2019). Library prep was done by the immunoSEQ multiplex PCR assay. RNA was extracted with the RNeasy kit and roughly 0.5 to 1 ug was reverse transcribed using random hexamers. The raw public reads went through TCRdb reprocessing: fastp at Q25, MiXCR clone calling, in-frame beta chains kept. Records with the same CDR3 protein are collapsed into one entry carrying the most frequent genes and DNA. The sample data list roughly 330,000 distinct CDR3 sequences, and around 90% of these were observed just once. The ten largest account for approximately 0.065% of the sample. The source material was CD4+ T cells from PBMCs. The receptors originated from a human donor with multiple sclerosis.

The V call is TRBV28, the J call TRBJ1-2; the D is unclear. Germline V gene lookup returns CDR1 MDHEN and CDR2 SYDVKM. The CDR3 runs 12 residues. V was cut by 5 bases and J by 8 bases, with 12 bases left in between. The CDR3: CASSPTPPGYTF. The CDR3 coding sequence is TGTGCCAGCAGTCCGACTCCCCCAGGCTACACCTTC.

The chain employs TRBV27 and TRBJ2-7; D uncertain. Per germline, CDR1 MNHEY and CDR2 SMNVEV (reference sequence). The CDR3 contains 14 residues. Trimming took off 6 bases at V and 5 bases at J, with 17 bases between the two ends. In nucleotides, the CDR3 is TGTGCCAGCAGGCTCCAACTAAGACCACACGAGCAGTACTTC. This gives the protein CASRLQLRPHEQYF.

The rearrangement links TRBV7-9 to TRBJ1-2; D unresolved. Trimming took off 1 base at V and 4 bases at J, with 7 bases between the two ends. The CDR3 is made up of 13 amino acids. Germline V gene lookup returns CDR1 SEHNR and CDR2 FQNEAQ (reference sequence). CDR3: CASSLDYSYGYTF. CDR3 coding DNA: TGTGCCAGCAGCTTAGATTACAGCTATGGCTACACCTTC.

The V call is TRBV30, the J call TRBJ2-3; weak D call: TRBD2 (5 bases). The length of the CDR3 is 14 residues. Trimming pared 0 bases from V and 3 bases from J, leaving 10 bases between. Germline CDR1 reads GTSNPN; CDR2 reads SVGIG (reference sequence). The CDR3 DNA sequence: TGTGCCTGGAGTGTAGGTTCGGGAACAGATACGCAGTATTTT. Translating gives CAWSVGSGTDTQYF.

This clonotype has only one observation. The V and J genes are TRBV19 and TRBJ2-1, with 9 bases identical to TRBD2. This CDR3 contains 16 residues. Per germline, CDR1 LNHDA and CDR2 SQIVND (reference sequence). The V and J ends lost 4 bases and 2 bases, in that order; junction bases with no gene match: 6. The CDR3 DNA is TGTGCCAGTAGTAGCCTCAGCGGGGGGCCCTACAATGAGCAGTTCTTC. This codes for CASSSLSGGPYNEQFF. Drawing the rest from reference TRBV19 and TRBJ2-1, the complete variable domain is DGGITQSPKYLFRKEGQNVTLSCEQNLNHDAMYWYRQDPGQGLRLIYYSQIVNDFQKGDIAEGYSVSREKKESFPLTVTSAQKNPTAFYLCASSSLSGGPYNEQFFGPGTRLTVL.

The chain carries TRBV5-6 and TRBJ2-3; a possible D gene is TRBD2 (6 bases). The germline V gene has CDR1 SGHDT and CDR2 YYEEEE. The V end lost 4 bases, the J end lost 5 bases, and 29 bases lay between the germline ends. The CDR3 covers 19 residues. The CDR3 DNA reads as TGTGCCAGCAGCCCGCAAGGCGCTAGCCGGGGGACTTCCGGAGATACGCAGTATTTT. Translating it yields CASSPQGASRGTSGDTQYF.

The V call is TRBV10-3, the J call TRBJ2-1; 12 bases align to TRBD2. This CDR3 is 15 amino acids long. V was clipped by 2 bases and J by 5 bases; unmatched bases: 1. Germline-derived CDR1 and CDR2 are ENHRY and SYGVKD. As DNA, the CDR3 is TGTGCCATCAGTGAGCTAGCGGGGGGGAACAATGAGCAGTTCTTC. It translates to CAISELAGGNNEQFF.